Following are 23 T cell receptor beta chains from one sample sequenced in a study of siplizumab effects on memory and regulatory T cells. Only in-frame clones appear in the TCRdb table, and some are missing; sequencing was by immunoSEQ multiplex PCR. The sample shows 85,000 to 130,000 clones, 85% to 95% of them seen only once. The sequenced sample was Tregs sorted from blood. These receptor sequences come from a human donor in good health.

This chain uses TRBV5-1 with TRBJ2-3, with D unresolved. The CDR3 is 13 residues long. V lost 2 bases to trimming and J lost 7 bases, with 11 bases between them. The germline V gene has CDR1 SGHRS and CDR2 YFSETQ. DNA for the CDR3: TGCGCCAGCAGCTTATATTTAAGGAATACGCAGTATTTT. It translates to CASSLYLRNTQYF.

The chain carries TRBV6-4 and TRBJ2-1, with 13 bases matching TRBD2. V gave up 5 bases and J gave up 8 bases; unmatched junction bases: 12. Per the germline V gene, CDR1 is MRHNA and CDR2 is SNTAGT. CDR3 length equals 17 residues. This CDR3 reads CASSKGTSGTLPYEQFF. CDR3 nucleotides: TGTGCCAGCAGTAAAGGGACTAGCGGGACCCTGCCCTATGAGCAGTTCTTC.

This chain connects TRBV7-3 to TRBJ2-2; unclear D gene. Trimming removed 3 bases from V and 2 bases from J, with 4 bases in between. Germline assignment: CDR1 SGHTA and CDR2 FQGTGA. This CDR3 has 13 amino acids. CDR3 region: CASSFLNTGELFF. In DNA, the CDR3 is TGTGCCAGCAGCTTTCTTAACACCGGGGAGCTGTTTTTT.

This sequence joins TRBV28 and TRBJ1-2; D is uncertain. The V gene's germline CDR1 is MDHEN and CDR2 SYDVKM. The V end lost 3 bases, the J end lost 8 bases, and 13 bases lay between the germline ends. This CDR3 region has 13 residues. CDR3 amino acids: CASSFSGIAGYTF. The CDR3 DNA is TGTGCCAGCAGTTTCTCCGGGATAGCGGGCTACACCTTC.

The chain links TRBV5-1 to TRBJ2-1; the D is unclear. The germline gives CDR1 SGHRS, CDR2 YFSETQ. Deletions cut 1 base from V and 8 bases from J, with 4 bases between. The CDR3 covers 11 residues. CDR3 sequence: CASSLFYEQFF. CDR3 in DNA: TGCGCCAGCAGCTTGTTCTATGAGCAGTTCTTC.

The CDR3 DNA is TGTGCCAGCAGCCTAATATCCGGGACAGGGGGAGAGACCCAGTACTTC. As protein: CASSLISGTGGETQYF. The rearrangement joins TRBV7-8 to TRBJ2-5; 11 nucleotides agree with TRBD1. The CDR3 totals 16 residues. Per germline, CDR1 SGHVS and CDR2 FQNEAQ. V lost 5 bases and J lost 4; bases outside the gene matches: 9.

V gene TRBV28 combines with J gene TRBJ2-7, with TRBD1 matching over 10 bases. Germline V lookup: CDR1 MDHEN, CDR2 SYDVKM. The CDR3 length is 16 residues. V was pared by 3 bases and J by 3 bases, with 8 bases of the junction left unmatched. CDR3 bases: TGTGCCAGCAGTTTTTTTGAGGACAGGGGGAACTACGAGCAGTACTTC. Encoded protein: CASSFFEDRGNYEQYF.

The rearrangement links TRBV6-5 to TRBJ1-1; TRBD1 matches at 7 bases. CDR3 length: 13 residues. The V gene's germline CDR1 is MNHEY and CDR2 SVGAGI. V gave up 0 bases and J gave up 9 bases; unmatched junction bases: 4. The CDR3 loop is CASSYSKGAKAFF. CDR3 sequence (DNA): TGTGCCAGCAGTTACTCGAAGGGGGCTAAAGCTTTCTTT.

The J gene is TRBJ2-7, the V gene TRBV25-1; no definite D call. CDR3 length: 14 residues. CDR1 is MGHDK and CDR2 is SYGVNS in the germline V gene. V was clipped by 2 bases and J by 1 base, with 9 bases between them. CDR3 protein: CASSEIGVSYEQYF. The CDR3 DNA reads as TGTGCCAGCAGTGAAATAGGAGTTTCCTACGAGCAGTACTTC.

The chain recombines TRBV30 with TRBJ1-1, with no clear D. CDR3 length: 14 amino acids. Germline CDR1 GTSNPN, CDR2 SVGIG (reference sequence). V was clipped by 2 bases and J by 2 bases, with 12 bases between them. CDR3 nucleotides: TGTGCCTGGAGTCCCAATTCTATCAACACTGAAGCTTTCTTT. Its protein product is CAWSPNSINTEAFF. Looking up the rest from reference TRBV30 and TRBJ1-1 gives the full variable domain: SQTIHQWPATLVQPVGSPLSLECTVEGTSNPNLYWYRQAAGRGLQLLFYSVGIGQISSEVPQNLSASRPQDRQFILSSKKLLLSDSGFYLCAWSPNSINTEAFFGQGTRLTVV.

The chain couples TRBV18 to TRBJ2-7; 9 bases fit TRBD2. The CDR3 sequence is 14 residues long. The V segment lost 5 bases and the J segment 4 bases; nucleotides outside the gene matches: 6. Germline values: CDR1 KGHSH, CDR2 LQKENI. The DNA for the CDR3 is TGTGCCAGCTCAGTAGCGGGAGATAAGTACGAGCAGTACTTC. Its protein product is CASSVAGDKYEQYF.

As for this clone: Other DNA sequences within the sample encode an identical CDR3. The V call is TRBV18, the J call TRBJ1-3, with D maybe TRBD1 (5 bases). The CDR3 covers 14 residues. V was shortened by 3 bases and J by 0 bases, with 6 bases between the two germline ends. Germline V lookup: CDR1 KGHSH, CDR2 LQKENI. The CDR3 sequence: CASSPTGSGNTIYF. The CDR3 DNA sequence: TGTGCCAGCTCACCCACAGGCTCTGGAAACACCATATATTTT.

The chain joins TRBV19 to TRBJ2-3; D unresolved. V dropped 6 bases and J dropped 1 base, with 23 bases sitting between them. Germline V gene lookup returns CDR1 LNHDA and CDR2 SQIVND (reference sequence). This CDR3 is built from 18 residues. The CDR3 is CASRPLAPGVRGTDTQYF. Written as DNA, the CDR3 is TGTGCCAGTAGACCTTTGGCCCCTGGAGTGCGAGGCACAGATACGCAGTATTTT. Full variable domain (rest looked up from reference TRBV19 and TRBJ2-3): DGGITQSPKYLFRKEGQNVTLSCEQNLNHDAMYWYRQDPGQGLRLIYYSQIVNDFQKGDIAEGYSVSREKKESFPLTVTSAQKNPTAFYLCASRPLAPGVRGTDTQYFGPGTRLTVL.

The gene calls are TRBV27 and TRBJ2-1; no firm D call. Trimming stripped 2 bases from V and 7 bases from J, with 15 bases between. Looked up from germline, CDR1 is MNHEY and CDR2 is SMNVEV (reference sequence). The CDR3 loop spans 15 amino acids. The CDR3 sequence: CASSLVYRSFNEQFF. In nucleotides, the CDR3 is TGTGCCAGCAGTTTAGTGTATAGGAGCTTTAATGAGCAGTTCTTC.

The chain joins TRBV7-9 to TRBJ2-5; 10 bases are shared with TRBD2. J lost 7 bases, V lost 6 bases, and 14 bases had no gene match. Germline V gene sequence: CDR1 SEHNR, CDR2 FQNEAQ (reference sequence). This CDR3 comprises 16 residues. CDR3 residues: CASSSRASGGLGTQYF. CDR3 DNA: TGTGCCAGCAGTTCCCGGGCTAGCGGGGGTTTGGGGACCCAGTACTTC.

The chain uses TRBV9 and TRBJ2-1; the D gene could be TRBD1 or TRBD2 (5 bases each). V lost 3 bases to trimming and J lost 0 bases, with 13 bases between them. From germline, CDR1 is SGDLS and CDR2 YYNGEE. The CDR3 extends over 16 amino acids. The CDR3: CASSASGTNSYNEQFF. CDR3 nucleotide sequence: TGTGCCAGCAGCGCCTCCGGGACCAACTCCTACAATGAGCAGTTCTTC.

This clone came up once. CDR3 in DNA: TGTGCCAGCAGTCGGACAGGGGGACTTAATCAGCCCCAGCATTTT. This translates into CASSRTGGLNQPQHF. This chain connects TRBV6-1 to TRBJ1-5, with 10 bases that match TRBD1. The CDR3 is 15 amino acids. The ends lost 5 bases at V and 4 bases at J; junction bases unmatched: 5. CDR1 is MNHNS, CDR2 SASEGT, per germline.

The chain is built from TRBV5-5 and TRBJ1-5; no clear D gene. The germline V gene has CDR1 SGHKS and CDR2 YYEKEE (reference sequence). This CDR3 has 14 residues. V was clipped by 1 base and J by 1 base, with 6 bases between them. The CDR3 sequence is CASSLLGSNQPQHF. The DNA of the CDR3 is TGTGCCAGCAGCTTGTTAGGGAGCAATCAGCCCCAGCATTTT.

This clone was found once. The genes are TRBV2 and TRBJ1-6; 8 bases are a match to TRBD1. V gave up 8 bases and J gave up 5 bases; unmatched junction bases: 5. The germline CDR1 and CDR2 sequences are SNHLY and FYNNEI. The CDR3 totals 14 residues. CDR3 in amino acids: CASARTGNNSPLHF. The DNA for the CDR3 is TGTGCCAGCGCGCGGACAGGGAATAATTCACCCCTCCACTTT.

V and J are TRBV27 and TRBJ2-3; 9 bases align to TRBD2. The V and J ends lost 1 base and 2 bases, in that order; junction bases with no gene match: 4. This CDR3 comprises 16 residues. Germline assignment: CDR1 MNHEY and CDR2 SMNVEV (reference sequence). The CDR3 loop is CASSLLASGTTDTQYF. The CDR3 DNA sequence: TGTGCCAGCAGTTTATTGGCTAGCGGGACCACAGATACGCAGTATTTT.

The V gene is TRBV10-3, the J gene TRBJ1-2; no reliable D call. The length of the CDR3 is 14 residues. Between the trimmed V and J ends, which lost 6 bases and 0 bases, there was a span of 11 bases. From germline, CDR1 is ENHRY and CDR2 SYGVKD. CDR3 residues: CAISAGTANYGYTF. In nucleotides, the CDR3 is TGTGCCATCAGCGCAGGAACAGCTAACTATGGCTACACCTTC.

The chain uses TRBV18 and TRBJ1-1; a possible D gene is TRBD1 (5 bases). CDR1 KGHSH and CDR2 LQKENI come from the germline V gene. The CDR3 consists of 17 residues. V shed 2 bases and J shed 1 base, with 17 bases lying between them. CDR3 loop: CASSPMMLGQGNTEAFF. The CDR3 DNA reads TGTGCCAGCTCACCAATGATGCTCGGTCAGGGGAACACTGAAGCTTTCTTT.

The chain recombines TRBV4-1 with TRBJ1-3; D is ambiguous. Germline loops: CDR1 MGHRA, CDR2 YSYEKL. The CDR3 sequence is 16 residues long. Between the trimmed V and J ends, which lost 4 bases and 0 bases, there was a span of 13 bases. This chain's CDR3 is CASSRITGVSGNTIYF. DNA of the CDR3: TGCGCCAGCAGCCGTATAACTGGGGTCTCTGGAAACACCATATATTTT.